This TCR beta chain was captured by sequencing in a study of T cell changes during pregnancy in multiple sclerosis. Assay: immunoSEQ multiplex PCR; the TCRdb copy retains only in-frame clones and omits some. The sample lists 70,000 to 90,000 clones, roughly 91% seen once, with more than 0.9% in the top ten. The CDR3 has 14 residues. Germline V gene sequence: CDR1 LNHDA, CDR2 SQIVND (reference sequence). V gave up 6 bases and J gave up 6 bases, with 17 bases separating them. This TCR derives from a female donor with multiple sclerosis, enrolled in a pregnancy study. This chain uses TRBV19 with TRBJ1-2, with D tentatively TRBD1 (6 bases). Sequencing was performed on peripheral blood, taken in the first trimester of pregnancy. CDR3 amino acids: CASSDTGRQNGYTF. The CDR3 DNA is TGTGCCAGTAGCGACACAGGGAGACAGAATGGCTACACCTTC.